The 26 T cell receptor beta chains listed next were all sequenced from one sample in a study of blood T cell repertoires in COVID-19. Repertoires were generated with immunoSEQ multiplex PCR, while TCRdb's copy carries only in-frame clones and drops some. The sample has about half a million clones; around nine tenths are singletons. The sample taken for sequencing was PBMCs or T cells enriched from blood (not recorded which). These receptors all stem from a woman aged 55-69 years who had recovered from COVID-19.

This chain connects TRBV7-9 to TRBJ2-2; D is uncertain. Trimming shortened V by 1 base and J by 3 bases, and 6 bases separated the two germline ends. Germline values: CDR1 SEHNR, CDR2 FQNEAQ (reference sequence). The CDR3 length is 14 residues. The CDR3 sequence is CASSLVTDTGELFF. The CDR3 nucleotides are TGTGCCAGCAGCTTAGTGACTGACACCGGGGAGCTGTTTTTT.

The rearrangement uses TRBV4-2 and TRBJ2-1, with 10 bases that match TRBD2. CDR1 is LGHNA, CDR2 YNFKEQ, per germline. V lost 1 base to trimming and J lost 5 bases; unmatched junction nucleotides: 11. The CDR3 runs 18 residues. The CDR3 loop is CASSQVNSGGARDNEQFF. CDR3 DNA: TGTGCCAGCAGCCAAGTAAACAGCGGGGGGGCCAGGGACAATGAGCAGTTCTTC.

The rearrangement links TRBV19 to TRBJ1-5; 12 nucleotides match TRBD1. Looked up from germline, CDR1 is LNHDA and CDR2 is SQIVND (reference sequence). With V trimmed by 6 bases and J by 4 bases, 4 bases remained unmatched. The CDR3 is made up of 15 amino acids. CDR3 amino acids: CASSGTGGPNQPQHF. CDR3 coding DNA: TGTGCCAGTAGCGGGACAGGGGGCCCTAATCAGCCCCAGCATTTT.

The chain links TRBV18 to TRBJ2-3; TRBD1 matches at 9 bases. The CDR3 has 17 amino acids. Germline trimming cut 2 bases from V and 2 bases from J; bases unmatched to any gene: 8. Germline assignment: CDR1 KGHSH and CDR2 LQKENI. CDR3 protein: CASSPATGGSITDTQYF. CDR3 nucleotide sequence: TGTGCCAGCTCACCAGCGACAGGGGGTTCAATCACAGATACGCAGTATTTT.

Worth noting for this clone: The identical CDR3 is also encoded by other nucleotide sequences in the sample. V is TRBV20-1 and J is TRBJ1-3; D gene ambiguous. Germline CDR1 DFQATT, CDR2 SNEGSKA (reference sequence). V was pared by 6 bases and J by 0 bases, with 3 bases between. There are 11 residues in the CDR3. CDR3 loop: CSAYSGNTIYF. The CDR3, as DNA: TGCAGTGCCTACTCTGGAAACACCATATATTTT.

This chain links TRBV6-6 with TRBJ2-5; 8 bases are shared with TRBD1. V lost 4 bases and J lost 5; bases outside the gene matches: 9. The CDR3 covers 15 residues. Germline loops: CDR1 MNHNY, CDR2 SVGAGI (reference sequence). The CDR3: CASSLAQGAGETQYF. The CDR3 DNA is TGTGCCAGCAGTTTGGCCCAGGGGGCTGGGGAGACCCAGTACTTC.

This chain links TRBV12-3 or TRBV12-4 with TRBJ2-1; D remains unclear. The CDR3 extends over 12 amino acids. The ends were cut back, 3 bases at V and 7 bases at J, with 7 bases in the middle. CDR3 loop: CASSFTGNEQFF. The CDR3 DNA is TGTGCCAGCAGTTTTACCGGGAATGAGCAGTTCTTC.

This sequence joins TRBV12-3 or TRBV12-4 and TRBJ2-3, with 9 bases identical to TRBD2. V trimming: 7 bases; J trimming: 8 bases; junction bases outside the gene matches: 7. CDR3 length equals 13 residues. The DNA for the CDR3 is TGTGCCAGCACCTCGGCGACTAGCGGTACGCAGTATTTT. Encoded protein: CASTSATSGTQYF.

The genes are TRBV2 and TRBJ1-1; D is possibly TRBD1 (5 bases). V lost 6 bases and J lost 1, with 15 bases in between. The CDR3 extends over 15 amino acids. Germline-derived CDR1 and CDR2 are SNHLY and FYNNEI. DNA for the CDR3: TGTGCCAGCAGCGCACGACAGAGTAAGAACACTGAAGCTTTCTTT. Translation gives CASSARQSKNTEAFF.

This clone was seen a single time. Written as DNA, the CDR3 is TGCGCCAGCAGTGACGGGGGACAGCTCGGCAATCAGCCCCAGCATTTT. Protein: CASSDGGQLGNQPQHF. This chain uses TRBV10-2 with TRBJ1-5, with TRBD1 matching over 7 bases. V was clipped by 3 bases and J by 2 bases; unmatched bases: 7. Germline V gene data show CDR1 as WSHSY and CDR2 as SAAADI. The CDR3 consists of 16 residues.

This clone was seen a single time. The rearrangement links TRBV5-6 to TRBJ1-2, with D possibly being TRBD1 (5 bases). There are 13 residues in the CDR3. The germline V gene has CDR1 SGHDT and CDR2 YYEEEE. The ends were cut back, 1 base at V and 8 bases at J, with 12 bases in the middle. CDR3 nucleotide sequence: TGTGCCAGCAGCTTGCTACAGGTGGGAGGCTACACCTTC. Translated, it gives CASSLLQVGGYTF.

In the case of this clone: Other DNA sequences in the same sample also yield this CDR3. The chain is built from TRBV5-1 and TRBJ2-7; tentative D call: TRBD1 (6 bases). V was pared by 0 bases and J by 0 bases, with 7 bases between. Looked up from germline, CDR1 is SGHRS and CDR2 is YFSETQ. The CDR3 is 14 amino acids. The CDR3 nucleotides are TGCGCCAGCAGCTTGGTGACAGGCTCCTACGAGCAGTACTTC. Translated, it gives CASSLVTGSYEQYF.

This clone has a handful of counts. Distinct nucleotide sequences in the sample also encode this CDR3. This rearrangement joins TRBV7-9 to TRBJ1-2, with 10 bases that match TRBD1. Germline values: CDR1 SEHNR, CDR2 FQNEAQ (reference sequence). The CDR3 runs 14 residues. The V segment lost 5 bases and the J segment 2 bases; nucleotides outside the gene matches: 2. CDR3 amino acids: CASSAGQGNYGYTF. The CDR3 bases are TGTGCCAGCAGCGCGGGACAGGGGAACTATGGCTACACCTTC.

This chain joins TRBV2 and TRBJ2-1, with TRBD2 as a possible D gene (6 bases). Trimming left V 3 bases short and J 0 bases short, with 9 bases between. Germline V gene sequence: CDR1 SNHLY, CDR2 FYNNEI. The CDR3 runs to 15 residues. The DNA for the CDR3 is TGTGCCAGCAGTGACGCCGGGGGCTCCTACAATGAGCAGTTCTTC. Residues: CASSDAGGSYNEQFF.

The chain is built from TRBV28 and TRBJ1-2; 7 bases are shared with TRBD1. The V and J ends lost 3 bases and 8 bases, in that order; junction bases with no gene match: 6. The CDR3 is made up of 13 amino acids. The germline gives CDR1 MDHEN, CDR2 SYDVKM. CDR3 DNA: TGTGCCAGCAGTTTTCGAGGGGGCCGAGGCTACACCTTC. Amino acid sequence: CASSFRGGRGYTF.

This clone has just a few counts. The chain recombines TRBV30 with TRBJ2-7; TRBD1 might be the D (5 bases). Germline V gene lookup returns CDR1 GTSNPN and CDR2 SVGIG (reference sequence). The CDR3 runs 15 residues. V was shortened by 0 bases and J by 0 bases, with 12 bases between the two germline ends. The CDR3: CAWSVRIDSSYEQYF. In nucleotides, the CDR3 is TGTGCCTGGAGTGTACGCATAGACAGCTCCTACGAGCAGTACTTC. Supplemented by reference TRBV30 and TRBJ2-7, the full variable domain reads SQTIHQWPATLVQPVGSPLSLECTVEGTSNPNLYWYRQAAGRGLQLLFYSVGIGQISSEVPQNLSASRPQDRQFILSSKKLLLSDSGFYLCAWSVRIDSSYEQYFGPGTRLTVT.

The chain uses TRBV4-1 and TRBJ2-7; 7 bases are a match to TRBD2. V lost 4 bases, J lost 2 bases, and 8 bases stayed unmatched. This CDR3 has 15 residues. Germline V gene data show CDR1 as MGHRA and CDR2 as YSYEKL. In nucleotides, the CDR3 is TGCGCCAGCAGCCTCACCCCGGGAGGAGCCTACGAGCAGTACTTC. This sequence encodes CASSLTPGGAYEQYF.

The chain combines TRBV19 with TRBJ1-2; tentative D call: TRBD1 (6 bases). The CDR3 has 14 residues. Trimming stripped 5 bases from V and 3 bases from J, with 13 bases between. CDR1 is LNHDA, CDR2 SQIVND, per germline (reference sequence). CDR3 region: CASSSHRADYGYTF. The CDR3 nucleotides read TGTGCCAGTAGTTCCCACAGGGCGGACTATGGCTACACCTTC.

The chain combines TRBV4-1 with TRBJ1-1; 7 nucleotides line up with TRBD1. Germline CDR1 reads MGHRA; CDR2 reads YSYEKL. CDR3 size: 16 residues. V was pared by 1 base and J by 4 bases, with 9 bases of the junction left unmatched. CDR3 sequence reads: CASSQVNVAGGTEAFF. The CDR3 region has the DNA TGCGCCAGCAGCCAAGTGAATGTGGCAGGGGGCACTGAAGCTTTCTTT.

The chain couples TRBV5-4 to TRBJ2-2; weak D call: TRBD1 (5 bases). V lost 3 bases and J 4 bases, leaving 10 bases between the germline ends. The CDR3 contains 14 residues. Germline assignment: CDR1 SGHNT and CDR2 YYREEE (reference sequence). For the CDR3, the DNA is TGTGCCAGCAGCTCGGACACAACCACCGGGGAGCTGTTTTTT. It codes for CASSSDTTTGELFF.

This clone was observed a single time. The rearrangement uses TRBV30 and TRBJ1-1; 7 bases match TRBD1. CDR3 length: 11 amino acids. The germline CDR1 and CDR2 sequences are GTSNPN and SVGIG (reference sequence). J lost 8 bases, V lost 3 bases, and 3 bases had no gene match. The DNA of the CDR3 is TGTGCCTGGAGGTCACAGGGGGAAGCTTTCTTT. It is translated as CAWRSQGEAFF.

The CDR3 region is CASSPPGRGPHYNEQFF. The CDR3 DNA sequence: TGTGCCAGCAGTCCCCCCGGAAGAGGGCCCCACTACAATGAGCAGTTCTTC. The chain couples TRBV6-4 to TRBJ2-1; D may be TRBD2 (5 bases). This CDR3 is built from 17 residues. Between the trimmed V and J ends, which lost 5 bases and 3 bases, there was a span of 20 bases. Germline V gene sequence: CDR1 MRHNA, CDR2 SNTAGT.

The count of this clone is one. V gene TRBV4-1 combines with J gene TRBJ2-7; 8 bases align to TRBD2. With 1 base clipped from V and 6 bases from J, the junction kept 11 bases outside the gene matches. The CDR3 runs 16 residues. Per the germline V gene, CDR1 is MGHRA and CDR2 is YSYEKL. The CDR3 bases are TGCGCCAGCAGCCAAGGCCAGTCGCGGGGGGTTCGCGAGCAGTACGTC. Translated: CASSQGQSRGVREQYV.

V is TRBV3-1 (or the pseudogene TRBV3-2) and J is TRBJ1-6; no definite D call. Trimming removed 4 bases from V and 7 bases from J, with 11 bases in between. This CDR3 comprises 14 residues. Germline V CDR1 and CDR2: LGHDT, YNNKEL (reference sequence). The chain's CDR3 is CASSPAVFNSPLHF. The DNA of the CDR3 is TGTGCCAGCAGCCCCGCGGTATTCAATTCACCCCTCCACTTT.

The chain employs TRBV6-5 and TRBJ1-2; D may be TRBD1 (6 bases). CDR3 size: 15 residues. V gave up 6 bases and J gave up 4 bases, with 18 bases separating them. CDR1 is MNHEY and CDR2 is SVGAGI in the germline V gene. The CDR3 region has the DNA TGTGCCAGCAGCCCCGACTTGACAGGAGCCTATGGCTACACCTTC. Translating gives CASSPDLTGAYGYTF.

V is TRBV19 and J is TRBJ2-3; maybe TRBD2 (5 bases). With 1 base removed from V and 4 bases from J, the gap between germline ends came to 9 bases. This CDR3 comprises 14 residues. Per germline, CDR1 LNHDA and CDR2 SQIVND (reference sequence). CDR3 bases: TGTGCCAGTAGTATAGTCCTAGCATCAGATACGCAGTATTTT. Its protein product is CASSIVLASDTQYF.